Below, one TCR beta chain is given with its context. What it binds is unknown. Other nucleotide sequences from this sample produce the same CDR3. This specimen comes from a study of cytomegalovirus exposure and HLA in healthy donors. Study in general: The use of the same platform for the 90 to 150 validation repertoires and the 550 to 700 first-cohort repertoires was reported by a later analysis. Notes on the study in general: Specificity for CMV antigens was confirmed in vitro for a few of the CMV-associated chains.

From the 120-subject validation cohort, which was separate from the roughly 700-subject first cohort, the donors were drawn. V lost 0 bases and J 5 bases, leaving 7 bases between the germline ends. CDR3 length equals 13 residues. Germline loops: CDR1 MNHEY, CDR2 SVGAGI. The data were produced by immunoSEQ multiplex PCR, yet TCRdb's version contains in-frame clones alone and is incomplete. The sample has a few hundred thousand clones, 75% to 90% seen once; the top ten hold about 0.8%. The receptor was derived from a woman aged 18-29 years in good health and CMV-seronegative. The sample taken for sequencing was PBMCs. The rearrangement uses TRBV6-5 and TRBJ1-2; no reliable D call. The CDR3 protein is CASSYSRGYGYTF. CDR3 sequence (DNA): TGTGCCAGCAGTTACTCGAGAGGGTATGGCTACACCTTC.